Sequencing of this TCR beta chain was carried out in a study of blood T cell repertoires in COVID-19. Study-level information: Samples taken during acute and convalescent COVID-19 were collected in the United States, Italy and Spain.

CDR3 length: 14 residues. The junction had 2 bases not matched to a gene; V was cut back by 0 bases and J by 3 bases. Germline V gene data show CDR1 as SGHAT and CDR2 as FQDESV (reference sequence). How the authors handled the data: It was from reference gene primer amplification that nucleated cell counts were estimated. The data were produced by immunoSEQ multiplex PCR, yet TCRdb's version contains in-frame clones alone and is incomplete. That table furnishes V, J and clone size, whereas the DNA furnished D and trimming. Of about 190,000 clones in the sample, 70% to 80% were seen once. The sequence was obtained from a middle-aged man who had recovered from COVID-19. The V and J genes are TRBV11-1 and TRBJ2-7; 7 bases fit TRBD1. The sample comprised peripheral blood. The CDR3 DNA follows: TGTGCCAGCAGCTTAGCGCCAGGGGGCTACGAGCAGTACTTC. It translates to CASSLAPGGYEQYF.